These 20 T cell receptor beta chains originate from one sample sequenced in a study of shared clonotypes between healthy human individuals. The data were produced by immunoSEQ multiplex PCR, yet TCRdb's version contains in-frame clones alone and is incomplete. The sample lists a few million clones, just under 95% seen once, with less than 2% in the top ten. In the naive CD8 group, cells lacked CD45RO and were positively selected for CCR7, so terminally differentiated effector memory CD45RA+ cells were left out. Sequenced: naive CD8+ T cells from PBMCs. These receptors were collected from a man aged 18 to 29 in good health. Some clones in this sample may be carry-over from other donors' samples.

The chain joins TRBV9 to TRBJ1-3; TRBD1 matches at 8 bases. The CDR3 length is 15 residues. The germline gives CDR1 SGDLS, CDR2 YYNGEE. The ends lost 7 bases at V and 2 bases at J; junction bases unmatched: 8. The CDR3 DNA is TGTGCCAGCGGCGACAGGGGCCGCCCTGGAAACACCATATATTTT. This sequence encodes CASGDRGRPGNTIYF.

For the CDR3, the DNA is TGTGCCAGCAGCTCCGCAGGGGGCGCGGAGGAAAAACTGTTTTTT. Amino acids: CASSSAGGAEEKLFF. The gene calls are TRBV7-9 and TRBJ1-4; 8 bases are a match to TRBD1. The CDR3 covers 15 residues. Germline trimming cut 4 bases from V and 8 bases from J; bases unmatched to any gene: 9. In germline, CDR1 is SEHNR, CDR2 FQNEAQ (reference sequence).

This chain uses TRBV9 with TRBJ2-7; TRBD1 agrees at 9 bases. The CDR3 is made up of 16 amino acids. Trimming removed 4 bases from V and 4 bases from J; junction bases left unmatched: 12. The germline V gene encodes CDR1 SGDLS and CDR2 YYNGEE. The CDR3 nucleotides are TGTGCCAGCAGCCCCCCTCCCGGGACAGGGACGTACGAGCAGTACTTC. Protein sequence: CASSPPPGTGTYEQYF.

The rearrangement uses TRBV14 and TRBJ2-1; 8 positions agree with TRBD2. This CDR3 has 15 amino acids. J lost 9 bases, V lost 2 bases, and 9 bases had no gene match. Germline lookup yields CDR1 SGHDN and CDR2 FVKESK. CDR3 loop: CASSQRGSGGVEQFF. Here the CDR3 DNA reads TGTGCCAGCAGCCAACGTGGGTCGGGAGGGGTTGAGCAGTTCTTC.

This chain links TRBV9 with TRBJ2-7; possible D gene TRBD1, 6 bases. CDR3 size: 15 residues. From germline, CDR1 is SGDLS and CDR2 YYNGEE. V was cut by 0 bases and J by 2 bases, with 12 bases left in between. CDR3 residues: CASSVGGRGTYEQYF. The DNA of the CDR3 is TGTGCCAGCAGCGTAGGTGGCAGGGGAACCTACGAGCAGTACTTC.

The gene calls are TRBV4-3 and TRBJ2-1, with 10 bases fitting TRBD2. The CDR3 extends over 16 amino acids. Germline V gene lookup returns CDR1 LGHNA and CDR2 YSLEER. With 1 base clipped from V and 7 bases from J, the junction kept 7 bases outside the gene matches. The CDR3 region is CASSQGTGLAVNEQFF. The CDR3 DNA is TGCGCCAGCAGCCAAGGAACTGGACTAGCGGTAAATGAGCAGTTCTTC.

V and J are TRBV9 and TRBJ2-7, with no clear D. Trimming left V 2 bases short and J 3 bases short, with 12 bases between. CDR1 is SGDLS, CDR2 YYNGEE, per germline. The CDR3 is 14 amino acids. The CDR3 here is CASSVDGNRYEQYF. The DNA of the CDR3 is TGTGCCAGCAGCGTCGATGGGAACCGCTACGAGCAGTACTTC. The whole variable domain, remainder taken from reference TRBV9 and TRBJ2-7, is DSGVTQTPKHLITATGQRVTLRCSPRSGDLSVYWYQQSLDQGLQFLIQYYNGEERAKGNILERFSAQQFPDLHSELNLSSLELGDSALYFCASSVDGNRYEQYFGPGTRLTVT.

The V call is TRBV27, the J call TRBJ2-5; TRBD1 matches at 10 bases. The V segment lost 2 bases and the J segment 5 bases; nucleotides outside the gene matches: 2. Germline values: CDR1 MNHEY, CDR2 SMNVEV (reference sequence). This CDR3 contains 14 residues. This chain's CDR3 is CASSLRTGGETQYF. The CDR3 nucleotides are TGTGCCAGCAGTTTAAGGACAGGGGGGGAGACCCAGTACTTC.

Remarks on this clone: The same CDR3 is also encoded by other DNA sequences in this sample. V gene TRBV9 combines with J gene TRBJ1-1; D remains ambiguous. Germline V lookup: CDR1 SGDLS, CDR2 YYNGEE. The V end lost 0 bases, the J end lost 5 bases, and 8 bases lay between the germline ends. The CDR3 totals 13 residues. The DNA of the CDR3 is TGTGCCAGCAGCGTAGGTAAAAATACTGAAGCTTTCTTT. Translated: CASSVGKNTEAFF. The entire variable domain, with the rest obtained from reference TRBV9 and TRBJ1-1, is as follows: DSGVTQTPKHLITATGQRVTLRCSPRSGDLSVYWYQQSLDQGLQFLIQYYNGEERAKGNILERFSAQQFPDLHSELNLSSLELGDSALYFCASSVGKNTEAFFGQGTRLTVV.

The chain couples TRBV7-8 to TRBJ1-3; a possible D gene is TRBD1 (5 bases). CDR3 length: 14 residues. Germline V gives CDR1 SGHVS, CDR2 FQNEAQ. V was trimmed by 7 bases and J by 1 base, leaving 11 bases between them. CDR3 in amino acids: CASTPGSSGNTIYF. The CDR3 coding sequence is TGTGCCAGCACCCCAGGGTCTTCTGGAAACACCATATATTTT.

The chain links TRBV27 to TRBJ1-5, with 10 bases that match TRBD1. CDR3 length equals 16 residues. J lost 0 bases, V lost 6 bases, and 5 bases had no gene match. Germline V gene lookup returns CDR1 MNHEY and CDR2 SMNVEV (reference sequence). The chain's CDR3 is CASRPGQGFSNQPQHF. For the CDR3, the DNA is TGTGCCAGCAGACCGGGACAGGGGTTTAGCAATCAGCCCCAGCATTTT.

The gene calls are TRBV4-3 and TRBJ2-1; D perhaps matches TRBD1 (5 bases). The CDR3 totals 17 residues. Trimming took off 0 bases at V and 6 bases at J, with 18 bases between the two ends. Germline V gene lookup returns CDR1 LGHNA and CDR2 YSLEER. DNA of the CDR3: TGCGCCAGCAGCCAAGAAATCAAGAGGCAGGGTCTCAATGAGCAGTTCTTC. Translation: CASSQEIKRQGLNEQFF.

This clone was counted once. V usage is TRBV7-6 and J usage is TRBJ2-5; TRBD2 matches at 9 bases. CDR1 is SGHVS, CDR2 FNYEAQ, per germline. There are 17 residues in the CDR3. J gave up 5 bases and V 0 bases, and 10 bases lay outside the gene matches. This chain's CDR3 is CASSLAGLAGIVETQYF. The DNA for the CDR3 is TGTGCCAGCAGCTTAGCAGGGCTAGCGGGAATTGTCGAGACCCAGTACTTC.

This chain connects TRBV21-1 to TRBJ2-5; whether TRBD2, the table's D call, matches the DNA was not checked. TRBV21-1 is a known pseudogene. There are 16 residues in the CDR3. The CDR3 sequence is CASSVHGRSKGETQYF. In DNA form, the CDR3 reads TGTGCCAGCAGCGTCCACGGGAGATCGAAAGGGGAGACCCAGTACTTC.

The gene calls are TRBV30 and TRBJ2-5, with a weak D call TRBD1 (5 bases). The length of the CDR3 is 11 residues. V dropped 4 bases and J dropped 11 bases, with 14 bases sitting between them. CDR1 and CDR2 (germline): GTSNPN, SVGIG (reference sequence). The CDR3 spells CAWTWGGVQYF. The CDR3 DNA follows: TGTGCCTGGACCTGGGGCGGCGTGCAGTACTTC.

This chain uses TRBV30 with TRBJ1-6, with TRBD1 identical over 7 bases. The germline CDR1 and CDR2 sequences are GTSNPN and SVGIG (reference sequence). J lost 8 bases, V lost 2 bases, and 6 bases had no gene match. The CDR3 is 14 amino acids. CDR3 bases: TGTGCCTGGAGTTTTGGGACAGTGCATTCACCCCTCCACTTT. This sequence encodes CAWSFGTVHSPLHF.

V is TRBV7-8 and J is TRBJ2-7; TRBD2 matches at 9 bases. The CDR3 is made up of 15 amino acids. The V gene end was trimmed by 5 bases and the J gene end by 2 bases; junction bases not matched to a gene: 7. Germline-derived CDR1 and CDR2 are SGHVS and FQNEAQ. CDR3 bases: TGTGCCAGCAGCCCCGGCGGCGGGAGGGCCTACGAGCAGTACTTC. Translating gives CASSPGGGRAYEQYF.

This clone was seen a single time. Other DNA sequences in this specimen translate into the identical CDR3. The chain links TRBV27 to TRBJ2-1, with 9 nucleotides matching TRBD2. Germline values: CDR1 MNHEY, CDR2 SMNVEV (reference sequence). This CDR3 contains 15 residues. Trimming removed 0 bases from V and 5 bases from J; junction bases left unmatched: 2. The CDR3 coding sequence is TGTGCCAGCAGTTTATCAGCGGGAGGCCACAATGAGCAGTTCTTC. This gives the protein CASSLSAGGHNEQFF.

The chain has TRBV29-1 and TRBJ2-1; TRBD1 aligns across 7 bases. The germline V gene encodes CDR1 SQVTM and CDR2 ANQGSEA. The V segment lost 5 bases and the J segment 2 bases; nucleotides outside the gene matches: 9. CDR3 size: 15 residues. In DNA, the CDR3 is TGCAGCGTTTCGGGTGGACAGGCCGCCTACAATGAGCAGTTCTTC. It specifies CSVSGGQAAYNEQFF.

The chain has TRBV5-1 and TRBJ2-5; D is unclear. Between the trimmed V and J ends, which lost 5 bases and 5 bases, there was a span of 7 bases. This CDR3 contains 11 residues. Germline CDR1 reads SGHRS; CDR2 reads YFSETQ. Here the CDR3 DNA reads TGCGCCAGCAGAGTCAGTGAGACCCAGTACTTC. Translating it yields CASRVSETQYF.